The rows below give T cell receptor beta chains drawn from one sample of a study of blood T cell repertoires in COVID-19. Some clones are missing from TCRdb's copy, which holds only in-frame ones; the method was immunoSEQ multiplex PCR. The sample includes some 400,000 clones, about 87% of them seen just once. Sequencing input: peripheral blood. These receptor sequences come from a woman between 55 and 75 years old with COVID-19, enrolled during active disease. Both conserved end residues are part of each CDR3. Each record gives: clone size, J gene, D gene, V gene, CDR3 DNA, CDR3 protein. D genes are given only for firm matches. Some rows mark clone size as missing; the rest say once, few, many or name a class of expanded clone.

abundance: .; j_gene: TRBJ1-1; d_gene: .; v_gene: TRBV28; CDR3nt: TGTGCCAGCAGTGCCCCCGGTCCCCTGAACACTGAAGCTTTCTTT; CDR3aa: CASSAPGPLNTEAFF
abundance: .; j_gene: TRBJ2-7; d_gene: TRBD1; v_gene: TRBV2; CDR3nt: TGTGCCAGCTCCCGGGACAGGGGACACGAGCAGTACTTC; CDR3aa: CASSRDRGHEQYF
abundance: once; j_gene: TRBJ2-4; d_gene: TRBD2; v_gene: TRBV14; CDR3nt: TGTGCCAGCAGCAAAGGGACTAGCAAAAACATTCAGTACTTC; CDR3aa: CASSKGTSKNIQYF
abundance: .; j_gene: TRBJ1-1; d_gene: TRBD1; v_gene: TRBV10-2; CDR3nt: TGCGCCAGCAGTGGGACAGGCCCATCCTTTTCTGAAGCTTTCTTT; CDR3aa: CASSGTGPSFSEAFF
abundance: .; j_gene: TRBJ2-7; d_gene: TRBD1; v_gene: TRBV3-1/TRBV3-2; CDR3nt: TGTGCCAGCAGGGGACAGGGGGCTTACGAGCAGTACTTC; CDR3aa: CASRGQGAYEQYF
abundance: .; j_gene: TRBJ1-1; d_gene: .; v_gene: TRBV18; CDR3nt: TGTGCCAGCTCACCTGCTATTGGGAACACTGAAGCTTTCTTT; CDR3aa: CASSPAIGNTEAFF
abundance: .; j_gene: TRBJ1-3; d_gene: .; v_gene: TRBV18; CDR3nt: TGTGCCAGCTCACCAAACCCGCCGGGCTCTGGAAACACCATATATTTT; CDR3aa: CASSPNPPGSGNTIYF
abundance: .; j_gene: TRBJ1-2; d_gene: TRBD1; v_gene: TRBV7-7; CDR3nt: TGTGCTAGCAGCTTAGCGAGGGGGCGCTTTGGGCTTTATGGCTACACCTTC; CDR3aa: CASSLARGRFGLYGYTF
abundance: .; j_gene: TRBJ2-1; d_gene: .; v_gene: TRBV19; CDR3nt: TGTGCCAGTAGTTCTCTATGGTCCCCTCCCCCCTTTAATGAGCAGTTCTTC; CDR3aa: CASSSLWSPPPFNEQFF
abundance: few; j_gene: TRBJ2-2; d_gene: .; v_gene: TRBV12-3/TRBV12-4; CDR3nt: TGTGCCAGCAGGGCCGGGGGGCCCGGTGGGCTGTTTTTT; CDR3aa: CASRAGGPGGLFF
abundance: once; j_gene: TRBJ1-2; d_gene: TRBD1; v_gene: TRBV28; CDR3nt: TGTGCCAGCAGTTCGACAGGGCCTAACCTCTATGGCTACACCTTC; CDR3aa: CASSSTGPNLYGYTF
abundance: .; j_gene: TRBJ1-1; d_gene: TRBD1; v_gene: TRBV7-9; CDR3nt: TGTGCCAGCAGCTTCTCTACAGGGGGAGAGGGCACTGAAGCTTTCTTT; CDR3aa: CASSFSTGGEGTEAFF
abundance: .; j_gene: TRBJ2-2; d_gene: .; v_gene: TRBV9; CDR3nt: TGTGCCAGCAGCGTAGAGAGGCCCGCTACAGGGGAGCTGTTTTTT; CDR3aa: CASSVERPATGELFF
abundance: .; j_gene: TRBJ2-5; d_gene: TRBD2; v_gene: TRBV12-3/TRBV12-4; CDR3nt: TGTGCCAGCAGTTTAATCGGCGGGGGGGGGATGTACTTC; CDR3aa: CASSLIGGGGMYF
abundance: .; j_gene: TRBJ1-5; d_gene: TRBD1; v_gene: TRBV5-1; CDR3nt: TGCGCCAGCAGTCTCGAGGGGACAGGCAATCAGCCCCAGCATTTT; CDR3aa: CASSLEGTGNQPQHF
abundance: .; j_gene: TRBJ2-2; d_gene: TRBD2; v_gene: TRBV6-5; CDR3nt: TGTGCCAGCAGGTCTGGACTAGCGAACACCGGGGAGCTGTTTTTT; CDR3aa: CASRSGLANTGELFF
abundance: .; j_gene: TRBJ2-2; d_gene: .; v_gene: TRBV5-1; CDR3nt: TGCGCCAGCAGCGGGGACGCCGGGGGGAACACCGGGGAGCTGTTTTTT; CDR3aa: CASSGDAGGNTGELFF
abundance: .; j_gene: TRBJ1-2; d_gene: .; v_gene: TRBV11-2; CDR3nt: TGTGCCAGCAGCGGTGGGTCGGGCTATGGCTACACCTTC; CDR3aa: CASSGGSGYGYTF
abundance: .; j_gene: TRBJ1-1; d_gene: .; v_gene: TRBV21-1; CDR3nt: TGTGCCAGCAGCAACGACAGGGGGCGTGTGAACACTGAAGCTTTCTTT; CDR3aa: CASSNDRGRVNTEAFF
abundance: .; j_gene: TRBJ1-2; d_gene: TRBD1; v_gene: TRBV28; CDR3nt: TGTGCCAGCAGTTTCTGGGACAGGACGGACTATGGCTACACCTTC; CDR3aa: CASSFWDRTDYGYTF
abundance: once; j_gene: TRBJ2-7; d_gene: TRBD1; v_gene: TRBV11-3; CDR3nt: TGTGCCAGCAGCCATCGGGGGACAGGGGGTAACGAGCAGTACTTC; CDR3aa: CASSHRGTGGNEQYF
abundance: .; j_gene: TRBJ1-2; d_gene: .; v_gene: TRBV18; CDR3nt: TGTGCCAGCTCACCCCAGGTTACTAACTATGGCTACACCTTC; CDR3aa: CASSPQVTNYGYTF
abundance: .; j_gene: TRBJ2-4; d_gene: TRBD1; v_gene: TRBV7-9; CDR3nt: TGTGCCAGCAGCTTAGGGAGCGCAGGGGGAAACATTCAGTACTTC; CDR3aa: CASSLGSAGGNIQYF
abundance: .; j_gene: TRBJ2-2; d_gene: .; v_gene: TRBV5-1; CDR3nt: TGCGCCAGCAGCATCGGACAGAGGAACACCGGGGAGCTGTTTTTT; CDR3aa: CASSIGQRNTGELFF
abundance: .; j_gene: TRBJ2-5; d_gene: .; v_gene: TRBV7-8; CDR3nt: TGTGCCAGCAGCGATCGGGAGACCCAGTACTTC; CDR3aa: CASSDRETQYF